The rows below give T cell receptor beta chains drawn from one sample of a study of T cell responses to AZD1222 COVID-19 vaccine. Sequenced by immunoSEQ multiplex PCR; TCRdb stores in-frame clones only, minus some. The sample comprises approximately 120,000 clones, approximately 86% of which are singletons, and about 5.2% rests with the top ten. The specimen was peripheral blood, collected on day 0 of AZD1222 vaccination. These receptors came from an adult in good health. Each CDR3 is given with its conserved first and last residue. The D gene is left open where the match is weak. Only some rows state a clone size, as once, few, many or a class for expanded clones.

clone size	V gene	J gene	D gene	CDR3 length	CDR3 protein	CDR3 DNA
-	TRBV7-8	TRBJ1-1	-	15	CASSLGGGTGTEAFF	TGTGCCAGCAGCTTAGGGGGGGGTACGGGCACTGAAGCTTTCTTT
few	TRBV15	TRBJ2-3	-	16	CATSRVTGNPTDTQYF	TGTGCCACCAGCAGAGTCACAGGGAATCCGACAGATACGCAGTATTTT
-	TRBV30	TRBJ1-2	-	11	CAWSVNYGYTF	TGTGCCTGGAGTGTTAACTATGGCTACACCTTC
-	TRBV4-3	TRBJ1-2	-	16	CASSQVAQFGVYGYTF	TGCGCCAGCAGCCAAGTAGCGCAATTTGGAGTCTATGGCTACACCTTC
-	TRBV7-9	TRBJ2-7	-	14	CASSLGGGAYEQYF	TGTGCCAGCAGCTTAGGAGGCGGGGCCTACGAGCAGTACTTC
-	TRBV29-1	TRBJ2-7	-	12	CSVKGLNYEQYF	TGCAGCGTAAAGGGCCTGAACTACGAGCAGTACTTC
once	TRBV9	TRBJ1-2	-	12	CASSVGTYGYTF	TGTGCCAGCAGCGTAGGCACCTATGGCTACACCTTC
once	TRBV5-5	TRBJ1-5	-	15	CASSPQDNMNQPQHF	TGTGCCAGCAGCCCCCAGGATAATATGAATCAGCCCCAGCATTTT
-	TRBV3-1/TRBV3-2	TRBJ1-2	-	13	CASSPPGLYGYTF	TGTGCCAGCAGCCCCCCAGGGCTCTATGGCTACACCTTC
-	TRBV6-5	TRBJ2-5	TRBD2	14	CASTNSGGQETQYF	TGTGCCAGCACCAATAGCGGGGGCCAAGAGACCCAGTACTTC
-	TRBV6-2/TRBV6-3	TRBJ1-5	-	17	CASSYVQGGSLSQPQHF	TGTGCCAGCAGTTACGTACAGGGCGGTTCTCTGTCGCAGCCCCAGCATTTT
-	TRBV4-2	TRBJ2-5	-	13	CASSQGLQETQYF	TGTGCCAGCAGCCAAGGCTTACAAGAGACCCAGTACTTC
-	TRBV19	TRBJ1-5	-	14	CASWGADSNQPQHF	TGTGCCAGTTGGGGGGCCGATAGCAATCAGCCCCAGCATTTT
few	TRBV24-1	TRBJ2-2	-	18	CATSALISVPEGTGELFF	TGTGCCACCAGTGCTTTGATTAGCGTCCCCGAAGGGACCGGGGAGCTGTTTTTT
-	TRBV9	TRBJ1-1	-	14	CASSVGGGISEAFF	TGTGCCAGCAGCGTGGGGGGAGGGATTTCAGAAGCTTTCTTT
-	TRBV7-9	TRBJ1-3	-	14	CASSLEGPGNTIYF	TGTGCCAGCAGCTTAGAGGGGCCGGGAAACACCATATATTTT
-	TRBV4-3	TRBJ2-1	TRBD1	17	CASSQEMPDRGYNEQFF	TGCGCCAGCAGCCAAGAGATGCCGGACAGGGGTTACAATGAGCAGTTCTTC
-	TRBV4-1	TRBJ1-4	TRBD1	15	CASRKTGLPNEKLFF	TGCGCCAGCAGGAAGACAGGGCTTCCTAATGAAAAACTGTTTTTT
-	TRBV5-6	TRBJ1-1	-	16	CASSLRVSGLNTEAFF	TGTGCCAGCAGCTTGAGAGTTTCCGGGTTAAACACTGAAGCTTTCTTT
-	TRBV7-6	TRBJ2-3	-	16	CASSLGVRGSTDTQYF	TGTGCCAGCAGCTTGGGTGTGCGGGGAAGCACAGATACGCAGTATTTT
once	TRBV7-9	TRBJ1-2	-	13	CASSPSSGGGDTF	TGTGCCAGCAGCCCGTCGAGCGGGGGTGGAGACACCTTC
-	TRBV6-2/TRBV6-3	TRBJ1-5	-	16	CASSYGPDSVHQPQHF	TGTGCCAGCAGTTACGGTCCGGACAGTGTACATCAGCCCCAGCATTTT
-	TRBV2	TRBJ1-1	TRBD1	13	CASNPDRGTEAFF	TGTGCCAGCAATCCTGACAGGGGAACTGAAGCTTTCTTT
-	TRBV6-5	TRBJ1-2	-	15	CASSYGRQGRYGYTF	TGTGCCAGCAGTTACGGCCGGCAGGGAAGATATGGCTACACCTTC
-	TRBV27	TRBJ1-2	TRBD1	17	CASSPGAGQGIYYGYTF	TGTGCCAGCAGTCCTGGTGCCGGACAGGGGATCTACTATGGCTACACCTTC
-	TRBV10-3	TRBJ1-1	-	11	CAISEGNEAFF	TGTGCCATCAGTGAAGGGAACGAAGCTTTCTTT
-	TRBV10-3	TRBJ2-3	-	12	CAISESPDTQYF	TGTGCCATCAGTGAGTCGCCAGATACGCAGTATTTT
-	TRBV28	TRBJ1-1	-	14	CASSLYGGGTEAFF	TGTGCCAGCAGTTTATATGGGGGAGGGACTGAAGCTTTCTTT
-	TRBV7-2	TRBJ1-3	-	15	CASSEQAISGNTIYF	TGTGCCAGCAGCGAACAGGCCATCTCTGGAAACACCATATATTTT
-	TRBV30	TRBJ1-5	-	11	CAYKPNQPQHF	TGTGCCTACAAACCGAATCAGCCCCAGCATTTT
-	TRBV7-2	TRBJ2-7	-	13	CASSLSGGYEQYF	TGTGCCAGCAGCTTGAGTGGGGGGTATGAGCAGTATTTC
-	TRBV19	TRBJ1-1	-	17	CASSHGTFGKRRTEAFF	TGTGCCAGTAGTCACGGGACCTTCGGAAAGCGGCGGACTGAAGCTTTCTTT
-	TRBV4-1	TRBJ1-1	-	14	CASSQPATGDEAFF	TGCGCCAGCAGCCAACCCGCAACCGGTGATGAAGCTTTCTTT